The 28 T cell receptor delta chains given below trace back to one sample, sequenced in a study of gamma-delta T cells after stem cell transplantation. TCRdb reanalyzed the RT-PCR reads using CATT. The data hold about 4,600 delta-chain clones, with under 2% observed a single time. Input material: gamma-delta T cells. The receptor source for this set is a human donor. It is not recorded whose cells these are; they may come from a transplant donor.

This clone came up a few times. A single base is all that separates this from a far larger clone, so a read error is likely. This sample also contains other DNA sequences that code for the same CDR3. The chain joins TRDV2 to TRDJ3; 12 nucleotides align to TRDD3. This CDR3 region has 20 residues. Per the germline V gene, CDR1 is GEAIGNYY and CDR2 is EKD. V lost 1 base and J lost 0; bases outside the gene matches: 6. CDR3 DNA sequence: TGTGCCTGTGACACTGTACTGGGGGATACAATCTCCTGGGACACCCGACAGATGTTTTTC. This translates into CACDTVLGDTISWDTRQMFF.

By sample share, this clone is medium-sized. The chain joins TRDV2 to TRDJ1; maybe TRDD3 (5 bases). The CDR3 runs 14 residues. V was clipped by 0 bases and J by 2 bases, with 9 bases between them. Germline V lookup: CDR1 GEAIGNYY, CDR2 EKD. The CDR3 DNA reads TGTGCCTGTGACACCGTACTGGAAACCGATAAACTCATCTTT. It specifies CACDTVLETDKLIF.

By its share, this clone is medium-sized. This rearrangement joins TRDV2 to TRDJ1; TRDD3 matches at 13 bases. V lost 3 bases to trimming and J lost 2 bases; unmatched junction nucleotides: 17. Germline V lookup: CDR1 GEAIGNYY, CDR2 EKD. The CDR3 covers 20 residues. CDR3 bases: TGTGCCTGTGACGCTATTACTGGGGGATACGCGAAGGGGGTGACCGATAAACTCATCTTT. Its translation: CACDAITGGYAKGVTDKLIF.

This clone was seen many times. A far more abundant clone sits one base away, making this likely a read error. Within the sample, other DNA sequences also encode this same CDR3. The chain uses TRDV2 and TRDJ3; 8 nucleotides line up with TRDD3. The CDR3 has 19 residues. Per germline, CDR1 GEAIGNYY and CDR2 EKD. Here the CDR3 DNA reads TGTGCCTGTGACACCGTAGGGGATACCAGCTCCTGGGACACCCGGCAGATGTTTTTC. Translating gives CACDTVGDTSSWDTRQMFF.

Only a few counts were recorded for this clone. A read error likely explains this, since a far larger clone differs by one base. Other DNA sequences from this sample encode an identical CDR3 as well. The V gene is TRDV2, the J gene TRDJ1, with unresolved D. Deletions cut 3 bases from V and 7 bases from J, with 23 bases between. CDR1 is GEAIGNYY, CDR2 EKD, per germline. This CDR3 comprises 16 residues. The CDR3 is CACDPVGVPGKSKLIF. The CDR3 coding sequence is TGTGCCTGTGACCCCGTAGGGGTCCCTGGAAAGTCTAAACTCATCTTT.

This clone was detected only a few times. This likely traces to a read error, being one base from a far larger clone. Other DNA sequences in this sample translate to the same CDR3. The rearrangement uses TRDV2 and TRDJ1; 8 nucleotides align to TRDD3. The CDR3 extends over 15 amino acids. The V and J ends lost 1 base and 7 bases, in that order; junction bases with no gene match: 10. The germline gives CDR1 GEAIGNYY, CDR2 EKD. Here the CDR3 DNA reads TGTGCCTGTGACACGGTCGGGCGGGATACGGGTAAACTCATCTTT. This codes for CACDTVGRDTGKLIF.

This clone was seen a few times. V is TRDV2 and J is TRDJ1; 11 bases align to TRDD3. V dropped 0 bases and J dropped 0; count of bases not matched to a gene: 8. Germline V gene sequence: CDR1 GEAIGNYY, CDR2 EKD. The CDR3 is made up of 18 amino acids. This CDR3 is CACDTLLGDREYTDKLIF. CDR3 bases: TGTGCCTGTGACACCCTACTGGGGGATAGGGAGTACACCGATAAACTCATCTTT.

This clone was seen only a few times. The junction differs from germline at one of its ends, possibly a read error. V is TRDV2 and J is TRDJ3, with 10 bases that match TRDD3. Looked up from germline, CDR1 is GEAIGNYY and CDR2 is EKD. This CDR3 spans 16 amino acids. This chain's CDR3 is CACDIAPPGGGYVLTF. The CDR3 DNA reads TGTGCCTGTGACATAGCCCCGCCGGGGGGGGGATACGTCCTCACCTTC.

As concerns this clone: TCRdb's listed protein matches a much larger clone and diverges from this DNA's translation at residue 5, likely through a read error; the protein shown comes from the DNA. J is TRDJ1 and V is TRDV2; the match to TRDD3 covers 9 bases. Germline-derived CDR1 and CDR2 are GEAIGNYY and EKD. V lost 0 bases and J lost 0; bases outside the gene matches: 4. This CDR3 has 16 amino acids. This CDR3 is CACDTLLGEYTDKLIF. Written as DNA, the CDR3 is TGTGCCTGTGACACCCTACTGGGGGAGTACACCGATAAACTCATCTTT.

The chain carries TRDV2 and TRDJ1, with D maybe TRDD3 (6 bases). CDR1 is GEAIGNYY, CDR2 EKD, per germline. The CDR3 has 15 residues. Trimming removed 2 bases at V and 2 bases at J, with 14 bases between. The CDR3 is CACDNVDTRTDKLIF. The CDR3 DNA reads as TGTGCCTGTGACAACGTCGATACGCGGACCGATAAACTCATCTTT.

A remark on this clone: TCRdb attributes to this sequence the protein of a much larger clone, which differs from the DNA translation at residue 3; a read error is likely, and the protein displayed is translated from the DNA. The V call is TRDV2, the J call TRDJ1; TRDD3 agrees at 8 bases. This CDR3 region has 15 residues. Looked up from germline, CDR1 is GEAIGNYY and CDR2 is EKD. The CDR3 DNA reads TGTGCCCGTGACACCCTGGGGGAACACACCGATAAACTCATCTTT. Translation: CARDTLGEHTDKLIF.

On this clone: A read error likely explains why the TCRdb protein, taken from a much larger clone, differs from this DNA's translation at residue 5; the protein shown is translated from the DNA. The V and J genes are TRDV2 and TRDJ1; D uncertain. This CDR3 is built from 17 residues. CDR1 and CDR2 (germline): GEAIGNYY, EKD. The V and J ends lost 3 bases and 0 bases respectively, with 19 bases between them. The CDR3 protein is CACDPVGVGLYTDKLIF. The DNA of the CDR3 is TGTGCCTGTGACCCCGTAGGGGTCGGATTATACACCGATAAACTCATCTTT.

Comment on this clone: A read error likely explains why the TCRdb protein, taken from a much larger clone, differs from this DNA's translation at residue 16; the protein shown is translated from the DNA. CDR3 protein: CACDTVGAPSDFTDKPIF. The CDR3 nucleotides are TGTGCCTGTGACACCGTAGGGGCGCCGTCTGATTTTACCGATAAACCCATCTTT. V gene TRDV2 combines with J gene TRDJ1; no reliable D call. CDR1 is GEAIGNYY and CDR2 is EKD in the germline V gene. This CDR3 is built from 18 residues.

This clone was observed a few times. The protein held in TCRdb is that of a much larger clone and does not match this DNA's translation at residue 6, likely because of a read error; the protein shown is translated from the DNA. This rearrangement joins TRDV2 to TRDJ1; D may be TRDD3 (6 bases). Trimming took off 1 base at V and 0 bases at J, with 17 bases between the two ends. The CDR3 runs to 17 residues. Germline V gives CDR1 GEAIGNYY, CDR2 EKD. DNA of the CDR3: TGTGCCTGTGACACGGCGGGGGACCCCGAGGACACCGATAAACTCATCTTT. This translates into CACDTAGDPEDTDKLIF.

Worth noting for this clone: The mismatch at residue 22 between this DNA's translation and the TCRdb protein of a much larger clone likely reflects a read error; the protein shown is translated from the DNA. The CDR3 DNA sequence: TGTGCCTGTGACAGCCTCCTGGGGGATAGGGGGGGGATACAGGGCGAAAGGTACACCGATAAACCCATCTTT. Its protein is CACDSLLGDRGGIQGERYTDKPIF. The chain has TRDV2 and TRDJ1; 10 bases are shared with TRDD3. Germline values: CDR1 GEAIGNYY, CDR2 EKD. The CDR3 contains 24 residues.

This clone was seen a few times. A far larger clone is only one base removed, so a read error is likely. Other nucleotide sequences from this sample produce the same CDR3. The chain is built from TRDV2 and TRDJ1; 9 bases are shared with TRDD3. Germline V gene lookup returns CDR1 GEAIGNYY and CDR2 EKD. The CDR3 extends over 16 amino acids. CDR3 sequence: CACDPLLGEYTDKLIF. CDR3 sequence (DNA): TGTGCCTGTGACCCCCTACTGGGGGAGTACACCGATAAACTTATCTTT.

In the case of this clone: TCRdb's protein, taken from a much larger clone, differs from this DNA's translation at residue 3, likely owing to a read error; the protein displayed comes from the DNA. V usage is TRDV2 and J usage is TRDJ1; 13 bases agree with TRDD3. CDR3 length equals 20 residues. Germline V CDR1 and CDR2: GEAIGNYY, EKD. The CDR3 bases are TGTGCCCGTGACACCGTCGCTGGAACTGGGGGATACGCAGTTAACGATAAACTCATCTTT. As protein: CARDTVAGTGGYAVNDKLIF.

The chain employs TRDV2 and TRDJ1, with 10 bases that match TRDD3. Germline loops: CDR1 GEAIGNYY, CDR2 EKD. CDR3 length: 16 amino acids. V trimming: 0 bases; J trimming: 0 bases; junction bases outside the gene matches: 3. Here the CDR3 DNA reads TGTGCCTGTGACACCGTCTGGGGGATAGACACCGATAAACTCATCTTT. Amino acids: CACDTVWGIDTDKLIF.

This clone was seen many times. With only one base between it and a far larger clone, this is likely a read error. This chain connects TRDV2 to TRDJ1; D uncertain. The CDR3 spans 15 residues. The germline gives CDR1 GEAIGNYY, CDR2 EKD. CDR3 in amino acids: CARDTLSGYTDKLIF. The CDR3 region has the DNA TGTGCCCGTGACACCCTATCCGGTTACACCGATAAACTCATCTTT.

Comments on this clone: A far larger clone is off by one base, so a read error is likely. Distinct nucleotide sequences in the sample also encode this CDR3. The CDR3 DNA follows: TGTGCCTGTGACACAGCAGGGGGATACCCCAGCACCACCTGGGACACCCGACAGATGTTCTTC. The encoded protein is CACDTAGGYPSTTWDTRQMFF. V and J are TRDV2 and TRDJ3; 9 bases map to TRDD3. Germline CDR1 GEAIGNYY, CDR2 EKD. The CDR3 is 21 amino acids.

Comment on this clone: This DNA translates differently at residue 11 from the TCRdb protein, which is that of a much larger clone; a read error is likely, and the protein shown is the DNA's own translation. The J gene is TRDJ1, the V gene TRDV2; D unclear. This CDR3 is built from 15 residues. Germline V lookup: CDR1 GEAIGNYY, CDR2 EKD. The CDR3 DNA sequence: TGTGCCTGTGACACCCTATCCGGTTACACCTATAAACTCATCTTT. Its translation is CACDTLSGYTYKLIF.

This sequence joins TRDV2 and TRDJ1; 7 bases match TRDD3. V gave up 1 base and J gave up 0 bases; unmatched junction bases: 10. The CDR3 runs 17 residues. Germline lookup yields CDR1 GEAIGNYY and CDR2 EKD. CDR3 DNA sequence: TGTGCCTGTGACACAGTGGGGGACCTTCTTAACACCGATAAACTCATCTTT. Encoded protein: CACDTVGDLLNTDKLIF.

Notes on this clone: This is likely an artifact of a read error, given a far larger clone one base away. This CDR3 is also generated by other DNA sequences in the sample. The rearrangement links TRDV2 to TRDJ1; D unresolved. The germline CDR1 and CDR2 sequences are GEAIGNYY and EKD. The CDR3 covers 16 residues. The ends were cut back, 3 bases at V and 7 bases at J, with 23 bases in the middle. The CDR3, as DNA: TGTGCCTGTGACCCTGTAGGGGTCCCTGGAAAATCTAAACTCATCTTT. Encoded protein: CACDPVGVPGKSKLIF.

In its sample, this clone ranks as medium-sized. Distinct nucleotide sequences in the sample also encode this CDR3. The rearrangement uses TRDV2 and TRDJ1; weak D call: TRDD2 (6 bases). V gave up 0 bases and J gave up 2 bases, with 21 bases separating them. The CDR3 totals 18 residues. The germline gives CDR1 GEAIGNYY, CDR2 EKD. CDR3 DNA sequence: TGTGCCTGTGACACCGTAGTAGGCCTCTCCTACACAACCGATAAACTCATCTTT. Amino acids: CACDTVVGLSYTTDKLIF.

This clone was seen a few times. The protein in TCRdb stems from a much larger clone and differs at residue 14 from this DNA's translation, likely a read error; here the protein is translated from the DNA. V usage is TRDV2 and J usage is TRDJ3; 12 positions agree with TRDD3. This CDR3 is built from 20 residues. The germline CDR1 and CDR2 sequences are GEAIGNYY and EKD. Here the CDR3 DNA reads TGTGCCTGTGACAATACTGGGGGATACTTACCGTCCTGGGGCACCCGACAGATGTTTTTC. Protein: CACDNTGGYLPSWGTRQMFF.

This clone was observed a handful of times. The protein given by TCRdb reflects a much larger clone and differs at residue 11 from this DNA's translation, likely from a read error; the protein shown is the DNA's translation. V usage is TRDV2 and J usage is TRDJ1; 11 bases agree with TRDD3. From germline, CDR1 is GEAIGNYY and CDR2 EKD. V shed 3 bases and J 1 base; nucleotides not matched to a gene: 9. This CDR3 has 17 residues. The CDR3 loop reads CACDVLGDRECTDKLIF. In nucleotides, the CDR3 is TGTGCCTGTGACGTACTGGGGGATAGGGAGTGCACCGATAAACTCATCTTT.

A remark on this clone: The protein given by TCRdb reflects a much larger clone and differs at residue 9 from this DNA's translation, likely from a read error; the protein shown is the DNA's translation. The V call is TRDV2, the J call TRDJ1; maybe TRDD3 (6 bases). Trimming stripped 3 bases from V and 1 base from J, with 29 bases between. The CDR3 contains 20 residues. In germline, CDR1 is GEAIGNYY, CDR2 EKD. The CDR3 bases are TGTGCCTGTGACCCTCTTACTGGGAGATACGCGGTCGGGGGCACCGATAAACTCATCTTT. Residues: CACDPLTGRYAVGGTDKLIF.

This clone was picked up many times. TCRdb shows a much larger clone's protein in place of this DNA's translation, and the two differ at residue 12, likely through a read error; the protein shown is translated from the DNA. This chain connects TRDV2 to TRDJ1; TRDD3 aligns across 9 bases. This CDR3 region has 17 residues. Germline trimming cut 3 bases from V and 3 bases from J; bases unmatched to any gene: 13. The germline V gene encodes CDR1 GEAIGNYY and CDR2 EKD. DNA for the CDR3: TGTGCCTGTGACGGACTGGGGGACCTTCTTAACGCCGATAAACTCATCTTT. As protein: CACDGLGDLLNADKLIF.